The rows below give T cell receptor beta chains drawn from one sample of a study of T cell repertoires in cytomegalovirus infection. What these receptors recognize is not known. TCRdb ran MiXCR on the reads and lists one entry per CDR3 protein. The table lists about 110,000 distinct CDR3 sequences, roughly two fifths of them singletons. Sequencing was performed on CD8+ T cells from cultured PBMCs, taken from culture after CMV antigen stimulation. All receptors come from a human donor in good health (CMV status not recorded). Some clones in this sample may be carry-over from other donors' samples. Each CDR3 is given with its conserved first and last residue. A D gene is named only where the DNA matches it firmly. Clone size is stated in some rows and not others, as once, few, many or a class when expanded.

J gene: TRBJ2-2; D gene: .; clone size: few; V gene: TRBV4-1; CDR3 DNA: TGCGCCAGCAGCCACCCGGCCTCGAATCGGGACACCGGGGAGCTGTTTTTT; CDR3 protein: CASSHPASNRDTGELFF
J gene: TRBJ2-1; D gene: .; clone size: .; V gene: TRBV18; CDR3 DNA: TGTGCCAGCTCACCGACTACGGGCTCCTACAATGAGCAGTTCTTC; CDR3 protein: CASSPTTGSYNEQFF
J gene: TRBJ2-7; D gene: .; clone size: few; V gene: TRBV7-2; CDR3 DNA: TGTGCCAGCAGCCCACTCCTAGCGCACGAGCAGTACTTC; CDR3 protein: CASSPLLAHEQYF
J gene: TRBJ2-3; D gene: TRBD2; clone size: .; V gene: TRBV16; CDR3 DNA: TGTGCCAGCAGCCAAGCGGGGGGAGTTTCAGATACGCAGTATTTT; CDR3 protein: CASSQAGGVSDTQYF
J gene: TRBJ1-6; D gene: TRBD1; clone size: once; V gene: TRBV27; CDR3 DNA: TGTGCCAGCAGTTTGTGGACAGGGGTCAATAATTCACCCCTCCACTTT; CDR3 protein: CASSLWTGVNNSPLHF
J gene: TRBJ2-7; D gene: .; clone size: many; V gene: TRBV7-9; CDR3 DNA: TGTGCCAGCAGCTTATCCGATCCCTACGAGCAGTACTTC; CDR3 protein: CASSLSDPYEQYF
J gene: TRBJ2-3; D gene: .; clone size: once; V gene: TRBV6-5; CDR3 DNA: TGTGCCAGCAGTTACCCAACCCAGGATACGCAGTATTTT; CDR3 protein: CASSYPTQDTQYF
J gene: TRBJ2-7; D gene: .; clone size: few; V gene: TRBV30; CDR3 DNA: TGTGCCTGGAGTTTGGGGGCAGATGGCGAGCAGTACTTC; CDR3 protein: CAWSLGADGEQYF
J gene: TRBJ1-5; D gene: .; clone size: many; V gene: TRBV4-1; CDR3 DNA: TGCGCCAGCAGCCAAGATAGCAATCAGCCCCAGCATTTT; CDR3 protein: CASSQDSNQPQHF
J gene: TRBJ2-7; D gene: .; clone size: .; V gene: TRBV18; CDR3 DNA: TGTGCCAGCTCACCTCTCGATAACTCCTACGAGCAGTACTTC; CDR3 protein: CASSPLDNSYEQYF
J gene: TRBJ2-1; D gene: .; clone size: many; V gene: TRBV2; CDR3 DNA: TGTGCCAGGACGGGACACCCGAGCTCCTACAATGAGCAGTTCTTC; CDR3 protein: CARTGHPSSYNEQFF
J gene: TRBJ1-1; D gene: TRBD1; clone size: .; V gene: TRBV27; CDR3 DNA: TGTGCCAGCAGTCTCCACCCCGGGACAGAGAACACTGAAGCTTTCTTT; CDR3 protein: CASSLHPGTENTEAFF
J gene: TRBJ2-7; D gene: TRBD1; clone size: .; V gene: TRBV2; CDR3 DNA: TGTGCCAGCAGTCCTACAGGGGCCCTAGACTCCTACGAGCAGTACTTC; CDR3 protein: CASSPTGALDSYEQYF
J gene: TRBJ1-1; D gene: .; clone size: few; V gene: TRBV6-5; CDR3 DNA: TGTGCCAGCAGTTATACGACAGGCGCCACTGAAGCTTTCTTT; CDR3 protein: CASSYTTGATEAFF
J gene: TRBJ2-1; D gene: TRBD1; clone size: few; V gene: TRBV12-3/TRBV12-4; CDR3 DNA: TGTGCCAGCAACACAGGGGGAAGTCTCAATGAGCAGTTCTTC; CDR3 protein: CASNTGGSLNEQFF
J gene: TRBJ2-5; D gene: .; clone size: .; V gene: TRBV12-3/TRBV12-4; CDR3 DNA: TGTGCCAGCAGTTTAGCGGGGCGGATAGAGACCCAGTACTTC; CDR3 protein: CASSLAGRIETQYF
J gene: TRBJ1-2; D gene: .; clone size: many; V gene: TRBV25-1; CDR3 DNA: TGTGCCAGCAGTGAAGGTAGCTACTTGGGCTACACCTTC; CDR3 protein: CASSEGSYLGYTF
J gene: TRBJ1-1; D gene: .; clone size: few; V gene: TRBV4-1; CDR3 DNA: TGCGCCAGCACCCTATACAGGCTGAACACTGAAGCTTTCTTT; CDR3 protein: CASTLYRLNTEAFF
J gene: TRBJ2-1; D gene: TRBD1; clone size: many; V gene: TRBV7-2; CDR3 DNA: TGTGCCTCCGGCCTAGGACAGGGGTTCTACAATGAGCAGTTCTTC; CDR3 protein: CASGLGQGFYNEQFF
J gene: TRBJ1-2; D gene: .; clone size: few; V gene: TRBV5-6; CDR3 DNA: TGTGCCAGCAGCTATCAGTCGGGGGCAGTCGTCCCTTTATACCGATATGGCTACACCTTC; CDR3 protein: CASSYQSGAVVPLYRYGYTF
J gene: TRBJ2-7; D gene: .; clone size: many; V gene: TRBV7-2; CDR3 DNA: TGTGCCAGCAGCTTAGGAGTCGGGGCCTCCTACGAGCAGTACTTC; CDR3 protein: CASSLGVGASYEQYF
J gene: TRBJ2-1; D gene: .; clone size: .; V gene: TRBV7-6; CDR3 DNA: TGTGCCAGCAGCTTAGTGGACAGCGAGCTAAACAATGAGCAGTTCTTC; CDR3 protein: CASSLVDSELNNEQFF
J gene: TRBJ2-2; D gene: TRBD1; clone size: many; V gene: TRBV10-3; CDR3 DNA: TGTGCCATCAGTCCCGGGACAGGACCCACCGGGGAGCTGTTTTTT; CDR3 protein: CAISPGTGPTGELFF
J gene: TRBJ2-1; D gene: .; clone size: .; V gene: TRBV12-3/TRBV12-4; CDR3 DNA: TGTGCCAGCAGCCTTTTACCCCCCTTGAGCGGGCCCTACAATGAGCAGTTCTTC; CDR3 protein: CASSLLPPLSGPYNEQFF
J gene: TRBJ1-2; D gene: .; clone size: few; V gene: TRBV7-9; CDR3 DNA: TGTGCCAGCAGCACCTCAGGGGTCGGCTACACCTTC; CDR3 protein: CASSTSGVGYTF
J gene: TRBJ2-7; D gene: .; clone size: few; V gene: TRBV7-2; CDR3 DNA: TGTGCCAGCAGCTTAGCGCAGACATCGACCAGGTACGAGCAGTACTTC; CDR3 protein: CASSLAQTSTRYEQYF
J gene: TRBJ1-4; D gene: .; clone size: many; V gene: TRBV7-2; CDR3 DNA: TGTGCCAGCAGCTTTTCCATCCCCCCCCCGCCTAATAATGAAAAACTGTTTTTT; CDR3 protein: CASSFSIPPPPNNEKLFF
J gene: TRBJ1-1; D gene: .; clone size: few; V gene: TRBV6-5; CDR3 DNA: TGTGCCAGCAGTTACTCGCTCAGGAAAGACGAAGCTTTCTTT; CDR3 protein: CASSYSLRKDEAFF
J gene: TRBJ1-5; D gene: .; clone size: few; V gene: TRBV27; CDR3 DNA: TGTGCCAGCAGTTTAGGAGGGATCAGTCAGCCCCAGCATTTT; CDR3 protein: CASSLGGISQPQHF
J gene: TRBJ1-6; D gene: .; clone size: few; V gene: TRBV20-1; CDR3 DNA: TGCAGTGCTAGAGATCGCGGTTCACCCCTCCACTTT; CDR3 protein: CSARDRGSPLHF
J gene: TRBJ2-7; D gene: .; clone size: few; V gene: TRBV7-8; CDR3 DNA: TGTGCCAGCAGCCACGGGACCTCCTACGAGCAGTACTTC; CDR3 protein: CASSHGTSYEQYF
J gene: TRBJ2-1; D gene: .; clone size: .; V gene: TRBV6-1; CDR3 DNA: TGTGCCAGCAGTGAACCCCCGGGGGGCCATGAGCAGTTCTTC; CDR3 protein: CASSEPPGGHEQFF
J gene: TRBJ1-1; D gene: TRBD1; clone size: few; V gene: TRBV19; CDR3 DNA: TGTGCCAGTAGTATAGAACTAGGGACAGCGATGGAACAGAACACTGAAGCTTTCTTT; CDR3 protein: CASSIELGTAMEQNTEAFF
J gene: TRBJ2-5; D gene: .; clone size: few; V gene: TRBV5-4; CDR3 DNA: TGTGCCAGCACCCAGGGAGGCTCCAGAGAAGAGACCCAGTACTTC; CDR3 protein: CASTQGGSREETQYF
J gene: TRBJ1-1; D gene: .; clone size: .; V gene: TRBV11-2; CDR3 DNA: TGTGCCAGCCAGGCCCTTGGGTTGAACACTGAAGCTTTCTTT; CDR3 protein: CASQALGLNTEAFF
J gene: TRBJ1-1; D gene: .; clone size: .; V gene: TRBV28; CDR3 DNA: TGTGCCAGCACCACAAGACTGCTCTCGTGGGATACTGAAGCTTTCTTT; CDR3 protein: CASTTRLLSWDTEAFF
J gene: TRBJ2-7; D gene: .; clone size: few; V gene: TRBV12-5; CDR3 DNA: TGTGCTAGTGGTTTGGCGACGGGTTCCTACGAGCAGTACTTC; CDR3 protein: CASGLATGSYEQYF
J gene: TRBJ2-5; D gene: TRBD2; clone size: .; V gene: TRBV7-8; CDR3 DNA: TGTGCCAGCAGCTTAGCGCGCCTAGCGGGGGTGTTGGAGACCCAGTACTTC; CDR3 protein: CASSLARLAGVLETQYF
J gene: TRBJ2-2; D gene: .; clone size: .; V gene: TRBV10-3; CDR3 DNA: TGTGCCATCTACAGAACTAGCCCTCAGGGCGGGGAGCTGTTTTTT; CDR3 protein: CAIYRTSPQGGELFF
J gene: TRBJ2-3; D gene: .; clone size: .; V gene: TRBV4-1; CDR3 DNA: TGCGCCAGCAGCCAAGGCAGGCTCTCAGATACGCAGTATTTT; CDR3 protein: CASSQGRLSDTQYF
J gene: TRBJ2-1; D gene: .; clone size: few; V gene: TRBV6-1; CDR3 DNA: TGTGCCAGCAGTGAAGCTGGGCTAGCCAATGAGCAGTTCTTC; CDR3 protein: CASSEAGLANEQFF
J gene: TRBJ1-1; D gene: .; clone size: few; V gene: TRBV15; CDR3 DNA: TGTGCCACCAGCAGAGAAAGTATAGGGCATGCGAACACTGAAGCTTTCTTT; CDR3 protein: CATSRESIGHANTEAFF
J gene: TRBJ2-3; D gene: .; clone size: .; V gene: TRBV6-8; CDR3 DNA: TGTGCCAGCAGTTACCCTTCTGGGGGGCGAACAGATACGCAGTATTTT; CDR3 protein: CASSYPSGGRTDTQYF